This T cell receptor beta chain was recorded in a study of neurological immune-mediated disorders. In TCRdb, the 5' RACE reads were re-called with MiXCR into one record per CDR3 protein. This table has about 46,000 distinct CDR3 sequences, approximately 3% appearing once. This clonotype was counted many times. The source is a woman in her 50s with multiple sclerosis. The sample comprised PBMCs.

CDR3 region: CASTRGSSYEQYF. As DNA, the CDR3 is TGTGCCAGCACCCGTGGCAGTTCCTACGAGCAGTACTTC. This chain links TRBV28 with TRBJ2-7; D gene uncertain. From germline, CDR1 is MDHEN and CDR2 SYDVKM. Deletions cut 7 bases from V and 1 base from J, with 11 bases between. This CDR3 comprises 13 residues. The full variable domain, its missing parts supplied by reference TRBV28 and TRBJ2-7, is DVKVTQSSRYLVKRTGEKVFLECVQDMDHENMFWYRQDPGLGLRLIYFSYDVKMKEKGDIPEGYSVSREKKERFSLILESASTNQTSMYLCASTRGSSYEQYFGPGTRLTVT.